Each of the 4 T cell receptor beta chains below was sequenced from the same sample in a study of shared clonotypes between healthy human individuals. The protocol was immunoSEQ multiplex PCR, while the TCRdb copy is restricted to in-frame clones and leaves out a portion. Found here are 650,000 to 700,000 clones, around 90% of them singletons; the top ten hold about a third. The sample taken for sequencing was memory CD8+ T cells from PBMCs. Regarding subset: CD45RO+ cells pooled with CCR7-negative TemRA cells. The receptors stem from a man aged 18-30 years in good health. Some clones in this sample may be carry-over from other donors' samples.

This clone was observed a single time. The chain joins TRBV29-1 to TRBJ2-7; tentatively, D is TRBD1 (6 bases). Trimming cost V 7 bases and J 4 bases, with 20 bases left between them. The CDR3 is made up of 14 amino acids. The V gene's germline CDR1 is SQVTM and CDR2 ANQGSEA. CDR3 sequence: CSAVKTGSRYEQYF. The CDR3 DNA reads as TGCAGCGCGGTAAAAACAGGGTCTCGTTACGAGCAGTACTTC.

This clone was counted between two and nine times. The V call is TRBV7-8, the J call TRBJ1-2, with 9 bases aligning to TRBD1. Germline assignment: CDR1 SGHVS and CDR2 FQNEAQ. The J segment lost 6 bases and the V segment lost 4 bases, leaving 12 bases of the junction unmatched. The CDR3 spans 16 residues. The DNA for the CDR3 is TGTGCCAGCAGCTCTACAGGGGGCGTAGGCTTCAATGGCTACACCTTC. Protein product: CASSSTGGVGFNGYTF.

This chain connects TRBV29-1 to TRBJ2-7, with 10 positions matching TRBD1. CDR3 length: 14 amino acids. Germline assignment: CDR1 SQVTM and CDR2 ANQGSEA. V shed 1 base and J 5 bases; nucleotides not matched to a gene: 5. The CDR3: CSVEGGQGINEQYF. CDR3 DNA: TGCAGCGTTGAAGGGGGACAGGGGATCAACGAGCAGTACTTC.

The CDR3 protein is CASSVGRAGSYGYTF. CDR3 DNA sequence: TGTGCCAGCAGCGTAGGAAGGGCAGGGTCGTATGGCTACACCTTC. V gene TRBV9 combines with J gene TRBJ1-2; D is possibly TRBD1 (5 bases). The CDR3 has 15 amino acids. V was shortened by 0 bases and J by 5 bases, with 14 bases between the two germline ends. CDR1 and CDR2 (germline): SGDLS, YYNGEE.